Following are 7 T cell receptor beta chains from one sample sequenced in a study of T-cell reconstitution after alpha-beta-depleted transplantation in children. During its preparation, the TCRbeta library received unique molecular identifiers. TCRdb itself ran the PCR reads through MiXCR, one entry per CDR3 protein. This sample has about 980,000 distinct CDR3 sequences, with about 29% found just once. The input for sequencing was PBMCs, mostly from graft donor cells, taken 360 days after TCRalphabeta/CD19-depleted stem cell transplant. The receptor source for this set is a boy less than two years old who had a stem cell transplant for SCID, so the T cells may come from the graft donor.

The chain carries TRBV2 and TRBJ2-5; 8 nucleotides line up with TRBD1. Germline trimming cut 6 bases from V and 1 base from J; bases unmatched to any gene: 7. Germline CDR1 and CDR2: SNHLY and FYNNEI. The CDR3 length is 15 residues. The CDR3 nucleotides are TGTGCCAGCAGGGTCAGGGGGCCCTTCCAAGAGACCCAGTACTTC. Translated: CASRVRGPFQETQYF.

This clonotype occurred a few times. The J gene is TRBJ2-1, the V gene TRBV12-3 or TRBV12-4; TRBD2 aligns across 9 bases. J gave up 9 bases and V 7 bases, and 13 bases lay outside the gene matches. This CDR3 spans 15 amino acids. This CDR3 reads CASTVQSGGRSEQFF. In DNA, the CDR3 is TGTGCCAGCACCGTCCAGAGCGGGGGGCGTAGTGAGCAGTTCTTC.

In its sample, this clonotype was seen many times. The chain links TRBV6-1 to TRBJ1-3, with D unresolved. Germline assignment: CDR1 MNHNS and CDR2 SASEGT. There are 14 residues in the CDR3. Trimming shortened V by 8 bases and J by 4 bases, and 15 bases separated the two germline ends. CDR3 residues: CASGGAWGGNTIYF. As DNA, the CDR3 is TGTGCCAGCGGCGGCGCATGGGGAGGAAACACCATATATTTT.

This chain joins TRBV12-3 or TRBV12-4 and TRBJ1-2; D might be TRBD1 (6 bases). The CDR3 totals 16 residues. V lost 8 bases, J lost 3 bases, and 22 bases lay in between. As DNA, the CDR3 is TGTGCCAGCGCTGGGGGCAGTGGGGCAGGATACTATGGCTACACCTTC. Its translation: CASAGGSGAGYYGYTF.

This chain joins TRBV6-5 and TRBJ1-2; D is possibly TRBD1 (6 bases). This CDR3 contains 17 residues. V was shortened by 0 bases and J by 6 bases, with 20 bases between the two germline ends. Germline V gene lookup returns CDR1 MNHEY and CDR2 SVGAGI. The CDR3 reads CASSYSDHMGQGNGYTF. CDR3 sequence (DNA): TGTGCCAGCAGTTACTCGGATCATATGGGGCAGGGGAATGGCTACACCTTC.

This clonotype was observed a handful of times. The V gene is TRBV6-5, the J gene TRBJ1-5, with 8 bases matching TRBD1. The CDR3 length is 15 residues. Germline CDR1 and CDR2: MNHEY and SVGAGI. Unmatched junction bases numbered 8, after V lost 0 bases and J lost 10 bases. The CDR3 DNA is TGTGCCAGCAGTTACTCAAGGCGGACAGGGAAACCCCAGCATTTT. Translated, it gives CASSYSRRTGKPQHF.

J is TRBJ2-5 and V is TRBV2; D gene uncertain. This CDR3 is built from 13 residues. Looked up from germline, CDR1 is SNHLY and CDR2 is FYNNEI. Trimming pared 3 bases from V and 1 base from J, leaving 6 bases between. Here the CDR3 DNA reads TGTGCCAGCAGTGATCCCCTCCAAGAGACCCAGTACTTC. Amino acid sequence: CASSDPLQETQYF. Full variable domain (missing parts from reference TRBV2 and TRBJ2-5): EPEVTQTPSHQVTQMGQEVILRCVPISNHLYFYWYRQILGQKVEFLVSFYNNEISEKSEIFDDQFSVERPDGSNFTLKIRSTKLEDSAMYFCASSDPLQETQYFGPGTRLLVL.